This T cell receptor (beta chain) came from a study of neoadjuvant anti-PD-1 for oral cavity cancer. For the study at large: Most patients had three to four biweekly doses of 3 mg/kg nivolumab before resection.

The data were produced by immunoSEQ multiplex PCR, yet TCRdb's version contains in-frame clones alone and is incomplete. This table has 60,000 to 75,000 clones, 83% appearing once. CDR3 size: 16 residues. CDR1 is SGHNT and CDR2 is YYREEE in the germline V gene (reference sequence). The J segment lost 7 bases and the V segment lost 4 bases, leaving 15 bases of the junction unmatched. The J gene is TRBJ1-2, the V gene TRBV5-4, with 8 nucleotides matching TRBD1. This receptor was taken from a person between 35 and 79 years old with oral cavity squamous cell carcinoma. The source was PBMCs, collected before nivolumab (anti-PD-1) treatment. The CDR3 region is CASSTLIPRQGIGYTF. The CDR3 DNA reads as TGTGCCAGCAGCACTCTCATCCCAAGACAGGGGATTGGCTACACCTTC.